These T cell receptor beta chains were read from a single sample in a study of OX40 agonist ivuxolimab in advanced cancers. This table comes from immunoSEQ multiplex PCR, and its TCRdb copy is limited to in-frame clones, with some not included. The sample has under 80,000 clones; 88% are singletons. The sample consisted of CD4+ or CD8+ T cells sorted from blood, taken in a trial of the OX40 agonist ivuxolimab. Receptors were obtained from an adult with an advanced solid tumor such as melanoma, head and neck, liver or kidney cancer. CDR3s include the opening cysteine and the closing phenylalanine or tryptophan. The order of the fields is CDR3 protein, CDR3 DNA, CDR3 length, clone size, V gene, J gene, D gene. A D gene is named only where the DNA matches it firmly. Expanded clones are given a class, and other clones once, few, many or no size at all.

CDR3aa: CASSSKTGVNTEAFF
CDR3nt: TGTGCCAGCAGCTCAAAGACAGGGGTGAACACTGAAGCTTTCTTT
len: 15
abundance: NA
v_gene: TRBV7-8
j_gene: TRBJ1-1
d_gene: TRBD1

CDR3aa: CASSLAEGQGGGYTF
CDR3nt: TGTGCCAGCAGCTTAGCGGAGGGACAGGGGGGTGGCTACACCTTC
len: 15
abundance: NA
v_gene: TRBV7-2
j_gene: TRBJ1-2
d_gene: TRBD1

CDR3aa: CASSLGQHEQYF
CDR3nt: TGTGCCAGCAGCTTGGGGCAGCACGAGCAGTACTTC
len: 12
abundance: NA
v_gene: TRBV5-6
j_gene: TRBJ2-7
d_gene: NA

CDR3aa: CSVGTAGNEKLFF
CDR3nt: TGCAGCGTTGGGACGGCGGGGAACGAAAAACTGTTTTTT
len: 13
abundance: NA
v_gene: TRBV29-1
j_gene: TRBJ1-4
d_gene: NA

CDR3aa: CASSSGLDQAPQYF
CDR3nt: TGTGCCAGCAGCTCCGGACTAGATCAAGCGCCCCAGTACTTC
len: 14
abundance: NA
v_gene: TRBV11-3
j_gene: TRBJ2-5
d_gene: TRBD2

CDR3aa: CASSRWDRDEKLFF
CDR3nt: TGCGCCAGCAGCCGGTGGGACAGGGACGAAAAACTGTTTTTT
len: 14
abundance: NA
v_gene: TRBV5-1
j_gene: TRBJ1-4
d_gene: TRBD1

CDR3aa: CASSLRTSGNEQFF
CDR3nt: TGTGCCAGCAGCTTAAGGACTAGTGGCAATGAGCAGTTCTTC
len: 14
abundance: NA
v_gene: TRBV7-2
j_gene: TRBJ2-1
d_gene: TRBD2

CDR3aa: CASSGTGFAYEQYF
CDR3nt: TGTGCCAGCAGCGGGACAGGGTTCGCCTACGAGCAGTACTTC
len: 14
abundance: once
v_gene: TRBV6-5
j_gene: TRBJ2-7
d_gene: TRBD1

CDR3aa: CSAGGLGEQYF
CDR3nt: TGCAGTGCTGGGGGTCTCGGCGAGCAGTACTTC
len: 11
abundance: once
v_gene: TRBV20-1
j_gene: TRBJ2-7
d_gene: NA

CDR3aa: CAWSLGQNIQYF
CDR3nt: TGTGCCTGGAGTCTTGGGCAAAACATTCAGTACTTC
len: 12
abundance: NA
v_gene: TRBV30
j_gene: TRBJ2-4
d_gene: NA

CDR3aa: CASRAGTTLETQYF
CDR3nt: TGTGCCAGCAGGGCCGGGACTACCCTAGAGACCCAGTACTTC
len: 14
abundance: NA
v_gene: TRBV5-4
j_gene: TRBJ2-5
d_gene: TRBD2

CDR3aa: CASSFTSSGETQYF
CDR3nt: TGCGCCAGCAGCTTCACTAGCTCGGGAGAGACCCAGTACTTC
len: 14
abundance: NA
v_gene: TRBV5-1
j_gene: TRBJ2-5
d_gene: NA

CDR3aa: CASSLGRPSTDTQYF
CDR3nt: TGTGCCAGCAGCTTGGGCCGGCCTAGCACAGATACGCAGTATTTT
len: 15
abundance: NA
v_gene: TRBV5-4
j_gene: TRBJ2-3
d_gene: NA

CDR3aa: CAIGQGLNTEAFF
CDR3nt: TGTGCCATCGGACAGGGATTGAACACTGAAGCTTTCTTT
len: 13
abundance: few
v_gene: TRBV10-3
j_gene: TRBJ1-1
d_gene: TRBD1

CDR3aa: CASSLAGTRGGETQYF
CDR3nt: TGCGCCAGCAGCTTGGCCGGGACTAGAGGAGGCGAGACCCAGTACTTC
len: 16
abundance: NA
v_gene: TRBV5-1
j_gene: TRBJ2-5
d_gene: TRBD2

CDR3aa: CASSKGQGGTNYGYTF
CDR3nt: TGTGCCAGCAGCAAAGGACAGGGAGGGACTAACTATGGCTACACCTTC
len: 16
abundance: NA
v_gene: TRBV7-9
j_gene: TRBJ1-2
d_gene: TRBD1

CDR3aa: CASRTKLEVSYEQYF
CDR3nt: TGTGCCAGCAGAACCAAACTAGAAGTGTCCTACGAGCAGTACTTC
len: 15
abundance: once
v_gene: TRBV6-1
j_gene: TRBJ2-7
d_gene: NA

CDR3aa: CASSATPGQGGANYGYTF
CDR3nt: TGTGCCAGCAGTGCCACACCGGGACAGGGAGGGGCTAACTATGGCTACACCTTC
len: 18
abundance: NA
v_gene: TRBV6-1
j_gene: TRBJ1-2
d_gene: TRBD1

CDR3aa: CASRPGGVSGNTIYF
CDR3nt: TGTGCCAGCAGGCCCGGGGGCGTCTCTGGAAACACCATATATTTT
len: 15
abundance: NA
v_gene: TRBV28
j_gene: TRBJ1-3
d_gene: NA

CDR3aa: CASSLREGQRDTQYF
CDR3nt: TGTGCCAGCAGCTTGCGGGAGGGCCAGAGAGATACGCAGTATTTT
len: 15
abundance: NA
v_gene: TRBV7-3
j_gene: TRBJ2-3
d_gene: TRBD2

CDR3aa: CASIPGTRWGTDTQYF
CDR3nt: TGTGCCAGCATCCCCGGGACCCGGTGGGGCACAGATACGCAGTATTTT
len: 16
abundance: NA
v_gene: TRBV6-6
j_gene: TRBJ2-3
d_gene: NA

CDR3aa: CASSTGTGGEAFF
CDR3nt: TGTGCCAGCAGCACTGGGACAGGGGGTGAAGCTTTCTTT
len: 13
abundance: NA
v_gene: TRBV7-3
j_gene: TRBJ1-1
d_gene: TRBD1

CDR3aa: CAISSGLAGAGELFF
CDR3nt: TGTGCCATCAGTTCGGGACTAGCGGGAGCCGGGGAGCTGTTTTTT
len: 15
abundance: NA
v_gene: TRBV10-3
j_gene: TRBJ2-2
d_gene: TRBD2

CDR3aa: CASTLAGGINEQYF
CDR3nt: TGCGCCAGCACACTAGCGGGAGGTATTAACGAGCAGTACTTC
len: 14
abundance: once
v_gene: TRBV10-2
j_gene: TRBJ2-7
d_gene: TRBD2

CDR3aa: CASSYEMRVNTEAFF
CDR3nt: TGTGCCAGCAGTTACGAGATGAGAGTGAACACTGAAGCTTTCTTT
len: 15
abundance: NA
v_gene: TRBV6-5
j_gene: TRBJ1-1
d_gene: NA

CDR3aa: CASTKEVATTGELFF
CDR3nt: TGTGCCAGCACCAAGGAAGTGGCCACCACCGGGGAGCTGTTTTTT
len: 15
abundance: NA
v_gene: TRBV6-1
j_gene: TRBJ2-2
d_gene: NA

CDR3aa: CASSFSGDSYNEQFF
CDR3nt: TGTGCCAGCAGCTTTAGCGGTGACTCCTACAATGAGCAGTTCTTC
len: 15
abundance: NA
v_gene: TRBV11-2
j_gene: TRBJ2-1
d_gene: NA

CDR3aa: CASRQPGRVVEKLFF
CDR3nt: TGCGCCAGCAGACAACCCGGACGGGTTGTTGAAAAACTGTTTTTT
len: 15
abundance: NA
v_gene: TRBV4-1
j_gene: TRBJ1-4
d_gene: NA

CDR3aa: CAWSQGVETQYF
CDR3nt: TGTGCCTGGAGTCAGGGGGTTGAGACCCAGTACTTC
len: 12
abundance: NA
v_gene: TRBV30
j_gene: TRBJ2-5
d_gene: TRBD1

CDR3aa: CASSQGLAGVPDTQYF
CDR3nt: TGTGCTAGCAGCCAGGGACTAGCGGGAGTTCCAGATACGCAGTATTTT
len: 16
abundance: NA
v_gene: TRBV7-7
j_gene: TRBJ2-3
d_gene: TRBD2

CDR3aa: CASTATENYGYTF
CDR3nt: TGTGCCAGCACCGCGACAGAAAACTATGGCTACACCTTC
len: 13
abundance: NA
v_gene: TRBV2
j_gene: TRBJ1-2
d_gene: NA

CDR3aa: CASSLVGSALRETQYF
CDR3nt: TGTGCCAGCAGCTTGGTGGGTTCAGCTCTGCGGGAGACCCAGTACTTC
len: 16
abundance: NA
v_gene: TRBV5-6
j_gene: TRBJ2-5
d_gene: NA

CDR3aa: CASSPGPGTYEQYF
CDR3nt: TGTGCCAGCAGCCCCGGGCCGGGGACCTACGAGCAGTACTTC
len: 14
abundance: NA
v_gene: TRBV5-4
j_gene: TRBJ2-7
d_gene: NA

CDR3aa: CATSSPGFQGGQPQHF
CDR3nt: TGTGCCACCAGCAGCCCTGGCTTCCAAGGGGGCCAGCCCCAGCATTTT
len: 16
abundance: NA
v_gene: TRBV15
j_gene: TRBJ1-5
d_gene: TRBD1

CDR3aa: CASSQRRGLAERTDTQYF
CDR3nt: TGCGCCAGCAGCCAACGAAGGGGACTAGCGGAGCGCACAGATACGCAGTATTTT
len: 18
abundance: once
v_gene: TRBV4-1
j_gene: TRBJ2-3
d_gene: TRBD2

CDR3aa: CASSLVRETQYF
CDR3nt: TGTGCCAGCAGCTTGGTCAGGGAGACCCAGTACTTC
len: 12
abundance: NA
v_gene: TRBV7-9
j_gene: TRBJ2-5
d_gene: NA

CDR3aa: CASRGDRENGYTF
CDR3nt: TGTGCCAGCAGGGGTGACAGGGAGAATGGCTACACCTTC
len: 13
abundance: once
v_gene: TRBV2
j_gene: TRBJ1-2
d_gene: TRBD1

CDR3aa: CASSLGLAGDQETQYF
CDR3nt: TGTGCCAGCAGCCTGGGACTAGCGGGAGACCAAGAGACCCAGTACTTC
len: 16
abundance: NA
v_gene: TRBV11-3
j_gene: TRBJ2-5
d_gene: TRBD2

CDR3aa: CASSSFGQGVGGYTF
CDR3nt: TGTGCCAGCAGTTCGTTTGGACAGGGCGTCGGTGGCTACACCTTC
len: 15
abundance: NA
v_gene: TRBV28
j_gene: TRBJ1-2
d_gene: TRBD1